The rows below give T cell receptor beta chains drawn from one sample of a study of response to subunit inactivated influenza vaccine. MiXCR was run by TCRdb on the RT-PCR reads, yielding one entry per CDR3 protein. The sample comprises 860,000 or so distinct CDR3 sequences, about 20% of which are singletons, and 10% to 13% rests with the top ten. The sample in question was PBMCs from blood, obtained around 5 days after vaccination. The receptors shown here come from a man over 45 who received an inactivated influenza vaccine. CDR3s include the opening cysteine and the closing phenylalanine or tryptophan. The D gene is left open where the match is weak. A clone size is listed for some rows: how often the clone was seen (once, few, many), or a class if it is expanded.

j_call clone_size d_call v_call cdr3_aa cdr3_nt
TRBJ2-7 many NA TRBV29-1 CSVGTSYEQYF TGCAGCGTTGGTACTTCCTACGAGCAGTACTTC
TRBJ2-1 once NA TRBV11-2 CASSYTSNNEQFF TGTGCCAGCAGCTACACTAGCAACAATGAGCAGTTCTTC
TRBJ1-2 NA NA TRBV6-1 CASSPDLTGTVNGYTF TGTGCCAGCAGCCCGGATTTAACCGGGACGGTGAATGGCTACACCTTC
TRBJ2-1 few TRBD1 TRBV5-1 CASSSGQGLYEQFF TGCGCCAGCAGCTCGGGACAGGGTTTGTATGAGCAGTTCTTC
TRBJ1-5 NA TRBD1 TRBV5-1 CASSLTTGWNQPQHF TGCGCCAGCAGCTTGACGACAGGGTGGAATCAGCCCCAGCATTTT
TRBJ2-2 few TRBD1 TRBV12-5 CASGLDQGASNTGELFF TGTGCTAGTGGTTTGGACCAGGGGGCCTCGAACACCGGGGAGCTGTTTTTT
TRBJ2-7 few NA TRBV5-1 CASSVQTGYEQYF TGCGCCAGCAGCGTCCAGACGGGGTACGAGCAGTACTTC
TRBJ2-1 NA NA TRBV29-1 CSVRTFNEQFF TGCAGCGTGCGGACGTTTAATGAGCAGTTCTTC
TRBJ2-7 NA TRBD1 TRBV15 CATSRERDRVYEQYF TGTGCCACCAGCAGAGAACGGGACAGGGTTTACGAGCAGTACTTC
TRBJ2-5 few TRBD2 TRBV7-2 CASSLDTAGGGTQYF TGTGCCAGCAGCTTAGATACAGCGGGGGGAGGGACCCAGTACTTC
TRBJ2-7 many TRBD1 TRBV6-2/TRBV6-3 CASSPQGSLSEQYF TGTGCCAGCAGTCCACAGGGGTCCTTATCCGAGCAGTACTTC
TRBJ2-5 NA NA TRBV28 CASSLSVAETQYF TGTGCCAGCAGTTTATCAGTTGCGGAGACCCAGTACTTC
TRBJ1-6 NA NA TRBV5-1 CASSSQGSERSPLHF TGCGCCAGCAGCTCCCAGGGGAGCGAGAGGTCACCCCTCCACTTT
TRBJ2-1 NA TRBD1 TRBV7-6 CASSLGDRVREQFF TGTGCCAGCAGCTTAGGGGACAGGGTAAGAGAGCAGTTCTTC
TRBJ2-3 few TRBD2 TRBV7-2 CASSLYGTRGTDTQYF TGTGCCAGCAGCTTATACGGGACTAGAGGCACAGATACGCAGTATTTT
TRBJ2-2 few NA TRBV12-3/TRBV12-4 CASSTAGATGELFF TGTGCCAGCAGTACGGCGGGGGCCACCGGGGAGCTGTTTTTT
TRBJ1-2 few NA TRBV7-2 CASSVFGASNYGYTF TGTGCCAGCAGCGTGTTTGGGGCCTCCAACTATGGCTACACCTTC
TRBJ2-1 NA NA TRBV11-1 CASSIAVNNEQFF TGTGCCAGCAGCATAGCGGTTAACAATGAGCAGTTCTTC
TRBJ1-3 few NA TRBV11-2 CASGPLGNTIYF TGTGCCAGCGGCCCGCTGGGAAACACCATATATTTT
TRBJ2-7 NA NA TRBV4-3 CASSQGRTLYEQYF TGCGCCAGCAGCCAGGGCAGGACACTCTACGAGCAGTACTTC
TRBJ2-2 NA TRBD2 TRBV20-1 CSAGTSGSWYTGELFF TGCAGTGCTGGGACTAGCGGGAGTTGGTACACCGGGGAGCTGTTTTTT
TRBJ2-7 NA TRBD1 TRBV6-1 CASSRPGQTYEQYF TGTGCCAGCAGTCGGCCGGGACAGACCTACGAGCAGTACTTC
TRBJ2-1 NA NA TRBV6-1 CASRERMSGEQFF TGTGCCAGCAGAGAACGTATGAGTGGCGAGCAGTTCTTC
TRBJ2-7 NA NA TRBV20-1 CSASHEQYF TGCAGTGCTAGCCACGAGCAGTACTTC
TRBJ2-5 NA NA TRBV10-3 CAAGVGGETQYF TGTGCCGCAGGCGTGGGAGGAGAGACCCAGTACTTC
TRBJ1-5 few NA TRBV20-1 CSAREGGSTNQPQHF TGCAGTGCTAGAGAGGGCGGATCTACCAATCAGCCCCAGCATTTT
TRBJ2-4 few TRBD2 TRBV4-1 CASSQVLAGGSHIQYF TGCGCCAGCAGCCAAGTCCTAGCGGGGGGTAGCCACATTCAGTACTTC